The present T cell receptor beta chain was sequenced within a study of blood T cell repertoires in COVID-19. The table came from immunoSEQ multiplex PCR; TCRdb's copy has only in-frame clones and leaves some out. The sample consists of 300,000 to 400,000 clones, about 90% of them appearing once. V was pared by 3 bases and J by 4 bases, with 10 bases between. Per germline, CDR1 SGHTA and CDR2 FQGNSA. The CDR3 consists of 14 residues. With regard to this clone: Additional DNA sequences in this sample encode the identical CDR3.

The TCR comes from a woman between 25 and 40 years old who had recovered from COVID-19. The sequenced sample was PBMCs or T cells enriched from blood (not recorded which). The chain employs TRBV7-2 and TRBJ1-5; D may be TRBD1 (5 bases). The CDR3 region has the DNA TGTGCCAGCAGCTTTACCGGGGGGAATCAGCCCCAGCATTTT. Its protein is CASSFTGGNQPQHF.